Below, 24 T cell receptor beta chains from the same sample are listed, as sequenced in a study of T cell changes during pregnancy in multiple sclerosis. Some clones are missing from TCRdb's copy, which holds only in-frame ones; the method was immunoSEQ multiplex PCR. The profile shows 40,000 to 45,000 clones, around 92% of them singletons. Sequenced: peripheral blood. The source of these receptors is a female donor with multiple sclerosis, enrolled in a pregnancy study.

V gene TRBV19 combines with J gene TRBJ1-2; a weak D match, TRBD1 (6 bases). Germline V gives CDR1 LNHDA, CDR2 SQIVND (reference sequence). The CDR3 sequence is 14 residues long. V dropped 7 bases and J dropped 2 bases, with 14 bases sitting between them. CDR3 sequence reads: CASMGAAKNYGYTF. The CDR3 bases are TGTGCCAGTATGGGGGCAGCTAAAAACTATGGCTACACCTTC.

The V call is TRBV6-4, the J call TRBJ2-2, with D hard to call. The CDR3 is 14 amino acids. The germline CDR1 and CDR2 sequences are MRHNA and SNTAGT. V lost 0 bases and J lost 3, with 5 bases in between. CDR3 DNA sequence: TGTGCCAGCAGTGACTCGGCCTACACCGGGGAGCTGTTTTTT. Its protein product is CASSDSAYTGELFF.

The V gene is TRBV5-4, the J gene TRBJ2-1, with D tentatively TRBD2 (7 bases). V dropped 3 bases and J dropped 7 bases, with 20 bases sitting between them. The V gene's germline CDR1 is SGHNT and CDR2 YYREEE (reference sequence). The CDR3 covers 16 residues. This CDR3 is CASSSRGGGPLNEQFF. In nucleotides, the CDR3 is TGTGCCAGCAGCTCCCGAGGGGGAGGGCCGTTGAATGAGCAGTTCTTC. The whole variable domain, remainder taken from reference TRBV5-4 and TRBJ2-1, is ETGVTQSPTHLIKTRGQQVTLRCSSQSGHNTVSWYQQALGQGPQFIFQYYREEENGRGNFPPRFSGLQFPNYSSELNVNALELDDSALYLCASSSRGGGPLNEQFFGPGTRLTVL.

The chain has TRBV5-8 and TRBJ1-1, with D maybe TRBD1 (5 bases). Germline V gene data show CDR1 as SGHTS and CDR2 as YDEGEE. V lost 0 bases and J 0 bases, leaving 12 bases between the germline ends. The CDR3 totals 16 residues. In DNA, the CDR3 is TGTGCCAGCAGCTTGGAAAGGGGTTTTTTGAACACTGAAGCTTTCTTT. Translated, it gives CASSLERGFLNTEAFF.

This clone was picked up one time. In DNA, the CDR3 is TGCGCCAGCGTTCCCGGGGGGCAGGGGTGGATTGGAGAGACCCAGTACTTC. Protein: CASVPGGQGWIGETQYF. The genes are TRBV5-1 and TRBJ2-5, with D maybe TRBD2 (7 bases). CDR1 SGHRS and CDR2 YFSETQ come from the germline V gene. The ends were cut back, 7 bases at V and 4 bases at J, with 26 bases in the middle. The CDR3 runs 17 residues.

CDR3 coding DNA: TGCGCCAGCAGCTTGGGGACTAGCGATTACAATGAGCAGTTCTTC. It specifies CASSLGTSDYNEQFF. The rearrangement uses TRBV5-1 and TRBJ2-1; 9 bases are shared with TRBD2. J lost 4 bases, V lost 0 bases, and 2 bases had no gene match. The CDR3 spans 15 residues. Germline V gives CDR1 SGHRS, CDR2 YFSETQ.

J is TRBJ2-3 and V is TRBV7-3; TRBD2 agrees at 9 bases. V shed 5 bases and J 0 bases; nucleotides not matched to a gene: 3. The CDR3 consists of 15 residues. The germline gives CDR1 SGHTA, CDR2 FQGTGA. In nucleotides, the CDR3 is TGTGCCAGCAGCCGGACTAGCGCTAGCACAGATACGCAGTATTTT. Translated: CASSRTSASTDTQYF. Variable domain in full (rest from reference TRBV7-3 and TRBJ2-3): GAGVSQTPSNKVTEKGKYVELRCDPISGHTALYWYRQSLGQGPEFLIYFQGTGAADDSGLPNDRFFAVRPEGSVSTLKIQRTERGDSAVYLCASSRTSASTDTQYFGPGTRLTVL.

The V and J genes are TRBV5-1 and TRBJ2-1; D ambiguous. Trimming removed 1 base from V and 7 bases from J, with 3 bases in between. This CDR3 spans 11 amino acids. The germline gives CDR1 SGHRS, CDR2 YFSETQ. The CDR3 reads CASSLFNEQFF. The CDR3 DNA follows: TGCGCCAGCAGCTTGTTTAATGAGCAGTTCTTC.

V gene TRBV30 combines with J gene TRBJ1-1; TRBD1 might be the D (5 bases). Germline values: CDR1 GTSNPN, CDR2 SVGIG (reference sequence). Between the trimmed V and J ends, which lost 3 bases and 7 bases, there was a span of 12 bases. The CDR3 is made up of 12 amino acids. CDR3 coding DNA: TGTGCCTGGAGGGGGGATGGCGGTGAAGCTTTCTTT. Translated, it gives CAWRGDGGEAFF.

The rearrangement joins TRBV5-1 to TRBJ1-4; the D is unclear. CDR1 and CDR2 (germline): SGHRS, YFSETQ. V lost 4 bases and J 3 bases, leaving 4 bases between the germline ends. The CDR3 is 12 amino acids. Written as DNA, the CDR3 is TGCGCCAGCAGCGGGTCTAATGAAAAACTGTTTTTT. This encodes CASSGSNEKLFF.

DNA for the CDR3: TGTGCCAGCAGTCTGGGGGGCCGAGGATACGAGCAGTACTTC. The encoded protein is CASSLGGRGYEQYF. The chain carries TRBV28 and TRBJ2-7; perhaps D is TRBD1 or TRBD2 (6 bases each). CDR3 size: 14 residues. Looked up from germline, CDR1 is MDHEN and CDR2 is SYDVKM. V shed 5 bases and J shed 4 bases, with 15 bases lying between them.

J is TRBJ2-5 and V is TRBV18; D perhaps matches TRBD1 (6 bases). The CDR3 extends over 13 amino acids. In germline, CDR1 is KGHSH, CDR2 LQKENI. Trimming took off 6 bases at V and 1 base at J, with 9 bases between the two ends. Here the CDR3 reads CASSQGLQETQYF. For the CDR3, the DNA is TGTGCCAGCTCGCAGGGGCTCCAAGAGACCCAGTACTTC. Looking up the rest from reference TRBV18 and TRBJ2-5 gives the full variable domain: NAGVMQNPRHLVRRRGQEARLRCSPMKGHSHVYWYRQLPEEGLKFMVYLQKENIIDESGMPKERFSAEFPKEGPSILRIQQVVRGDSAAYFCASSQGLQETQYFGPGTRLLVL.

The CDR3 loop is CASRKREGGYEQYF. The CDR3 DNA reads as TGCGCCAGCAGAAAGAGGGAGGGGGGCTACGAGCAGTACTTC. The rearrangement joins TRBV4-1 to TRBJ2-7; a weak D match, TRBD2 (7 bases). The germline V gene has CDR1 MGHRA and CDR2 YSYEKL. Between the trimmed V and J ends, which lost 6 bases and 3 bases, there was a span of 15 bases. The CDR3 runs 14 residues.

The chain is built from TRBV7-9 and TRBJ2-1, with D tentatively TRBD2 (5 bases). Germline V gene lookup returns CDR1 SEHNR and CDR2 FQNEAQ (reference sequence). Trimming took 8 bases from V and 7 from J, leaving 15 bases between them. CDR3 length: 13 amino acids. CDR3 protein: CASGNFGENEQFF. The CDR3 bases are TGTGCCAGCGGGAACTTCGGGGAGAATGAGCAGTTCTTC.

This chain joins TRBV6-5 and TRBJ2-7, with D maybe TRBD2 (5 bases). The CDR3 covers 16 residues. Germline values: CDR1 MNHEY, CDR2 SVGAGI. The V gene lost 1 base and the J gene lost 4 bases, with 17 bases spanning the gap. For the CDR3, the DNA is TGTGCCAGCAGTTACTGGCCGGGAAGTGGGGTTTACGAGCAGTACTTC. It translates to CASSYWPGSGVYEQYF.

J is TRBJ2-3 and V is TRBV27; D possibly corresponds to TRBD2 (5 bases). V shed 0 bases and J shed 2 bases, with 12 bases lying between them. CDR3 length equals 16 residues. CDR1 and CDR2 from the germline V gene are MNHEY and SMNVEV (reference sequence). This chain's CDR3 is CASSLSPLATTDTQYF. CDR3 DNA: TGTGCCAGCAGTTTATCCCCGCTAGCCACCACAGATACGCAGTATTTT.

The chain employs TRBV9 and TRBJ2-4, with TRBD1 as a possible D gene (5 bases). The CDR3 sequence is 17 residues long. Germline V gene sequence: CDR1 SGDLS, CDR2 YYNGEE. The germline V and J ends were trimmed by 0 bases and 3 bases, with 16 bases remaining between them. The DNA of the CDR3 is TGTGCCAGCAGCGTAGAGATAGGGGTTATGGACAAAAACATTCAGTACTTC. As protein: CASSVEIGVMDKNIQYF. The full variable domain, completed using reference TRBV9 and TRBJ2-4, is DSGVTQTPKHLITATGQRVTLRCSPRSGDLSVYWYQQSLDQGLQFLIQYYNGEERAKGNILERFSAQQFPDLHSELNLSSLELGDSALYFCASSVEIGVMDKNIQYFGAGTRLSVL.

V and J are TRBV7-2 and TRBJ2-3, with 8 positions matching TRBD2. The CDR3 is made up of 14 amino acids. J was trimmed by 5 bases and V by 5 bases; bases with no gene match: 6. Germline CDR1 SGHTA, CDR2 FQGNSA. CDR3 loop: CASSRGTRGDTQYF. The CDR3 bases are TGTGCCAGCAGCCGAGGGACTAGAGGAGATACGCAGTATTTT. The full variable domain, with the rest looked up from reference TRBV7-2 and TRBJ2-3, is GAGVSQSPSNKVTEKGKDVELRCDPISGHTALYWYRQSLGQGLEFLIYFQGNSAPDKSGLPSDRFSAERTGGSVSTLTIQRTQQEDSAVYLCASSRGTRGDTQYFGPGTRLTVL.

This clone was seen a single time. The genes are TRBV6-5 and TRBJ2-4; maybe TRBD2 (5 bases). The CDR3 is made up of 14 amino acids. Germline CDR1 MNHEY, CDR2 SVGAGI. Trimming pared 5 bases from V and 5 bases from J, leaving 13 bases between. CDR3 loop: CASSDPPLENIQYF. The CDR3 DNA reads as TGTGCCAGCAGTGACCCCCCACTAGAAAACATTCAGTACTTC.

The chain carries TRBV18 and TRBJ1-4; D call uncertain. The length of the CDR3 is 18 residues. Germline loops: CDR1 KGHSH, CDR2 LQKENI. V gave up 0 bases and J gave up 4 bases, with 18 bases separating them. The CDR3 here is CASSPPSAASSRNEKLFF. CDR3 nucleotides: TGTGCCAGCTCACCACCTTCGGCCGCCTCGAGTCGTAATGAAAAACTGTTTTTT. The entire variable domain, with the rest obtained from reference TRBV18 and TRBJ1-4, is as follows: NAGVMQNPRHLVRRRGQEARLRCSPMKGHSHVYWYRQLPEEGLKFMVYLQKENIIDESGMPKERFSAEFPKEGPSILRIQQVVRGDSAAYFCASSPPSAASSRNEKLFFGSGTQLSVL.

This rearrangement joins TRBV7-8 to TRBJ2-5; D uncertain. Trimming took off 1 base at V and 7 bases at J, with 10 bases between the two ends. The germline gives CDR1 SGHVS, CDR2 FQNEAQ. This CDR3 is 13 amino acids long. The CDR3 DNA reads TGTGCCAGCAGCTTAGGGAACCTGGCGACCCAGTACTTC. Protein sequence: CASSLGNLATQYF. The complete variable domain, with remaining parts taken from reference TRBV7-8 and TRBJ2-5, reads GAGVSQSPRYKVAKRGQDVALRCDPISGHVSLFWYQQALGQGPEFLTYFQNEAQLDKSGLPSDRFFAERPEGSVSTLKIQRTQQEDSAVYLCASSLGNLATQYFGPGTRLLVL.

The chain has TRBV6-5 and TRBJ2-4, with D possibly matching TRBD2 (6 bases). This CDR3 contains 16 residues. The germline gives CDR1 MNHEY, CDR2 SVGAGI. The V end was cut by 0 bases, the J end by 0 bases, with 9 bases between. The CDR3 sequence is CASSYSGGLAKNIQYF. CDR3 coding DNA: TGTGCCAGCAGTTACTCCGGGGGACTAGCCAAAAACATTCAGTACTTC.

This chain joins TRBV2 and TRBJ2-2; D is unclear. V was trimmed by 6 bases and J by 8 bases, leaving 13 bases between them. The germline V gene encodes CDR1 SNHLY and CDR2 FYNNEI. This CDR3 is built from 13 residues. The DNA for the CDR3 is TGTGCCAGCAGGGACGGACGGCTTGGGGAGCTGTTTTTT. Translating gives CASRDGRLGELFF. Using reference TRBV2 and TRBJ2-2 for the parts outside the CDR3, the full variable domain is EPEVTQTPSHQVTQMGQEVILRCVPISNHLYFYWYRQILGQKVEFLVSFYNNEISEKSEIFDDQFSVERPDGSNFTLKIRSTKLEDSAMYFCASRDGRLGELFFGEGSRLTVL.

There are a few counts of this clone. V is TRBV4-1 and J is TRBJ2-2, with 9 bases lining up with TRBD2. Trimming at V came to 0 bases and at J to 4 bases, leaving 6 bases not matched to a gene. Looked up from germline, CDR1 is MGHRA and CDR2 is YSYEKL. The CDR3 runs 17 residues. CDR3 nucleotides: TGCGCCAGCAGCCAAGATCCACTAGCGGGTATCACCGGGGAGCTGTTTTTT. This codes for CASSQDPLAGITGELFF.